Below, 12 T cell receptor beta chains from the same sample are listed, as sequenced in a study of technical replicates of blood from several donors. The table came from immunoSEQ multiplex PCR; TCRdb's copy has only in-frame clones and leaves some out. The sample carries about 85,000 clones, roughly 94% recorded once. Sequenced material: T cells isolated from PBMCs. These TCRs come from a human donor in good health.

CDR3 bases: TGTGCCTGGAGGGCAGACAGGGTTTATGGCTACACCTTC. Its protein product is CAWRADRVYGYTF. J is TRBJ1-2 and V is TRBV30; 7 bases match TRBD1. The ends lost 3 bases at V and 5 bases at J; junction bases unmatched: 6. The CDR3 loop spans 13 amino acids. The germline CDR1 and CDR2 sequences are GTSNPN and SVGIG (reference sequence).

J is TRBJ1-3 and V is TRBV9; a weak D match, TRBD1 (5 bases). Per the germline V gene, CDR1 is SGDLS and CDR2 is YYNGEE. CDR3 size: 15 residues. Trimming stripped 4 bases from V and 7 bases from J, with 18 bases between. CDR3 in DNA: TGTGCCAGCAGCCTAGATAGTGGGGAGGGGAACACCATATATTTT. Its translation: CASSLDSGEGNTIYF.

The J gene is TRBJ2-1, the V gene TRBV7-2; TRBD2 aligns across 13 bases. The ends lost 1 base at V and 6 bases at J; junction bases unmatched: 0. Germline loops: CDR1 SGHTA, CDR2 FQGNSA. This CDR3 spans 15 amino acids. The CDR3 coding sequence is TGTGCCAGCAGCTTAGGACTAGCGGGAGGCAATGAGCAGTTCTTC. It yields the protein CASSLGLAGGNEQFF.

V is TRBV9 and J is TRBJ2-2; TRBD1 might be the D (5 bases). Trimming pared 2 bases from V and 0 bases from J, leaving 8 bases between. The CDR3 contains 15 residues. Germline CDR1 is SGDLS and CDR2 is YYNGEE. CDR3 sequence: CASSVGQSNTGELFF. CDR3 sequence (DNA): TGTGCCAGCAGCGTGGGGCAGTCGAACACCGGGGAGCTGTTTTTT.

Here the CDR3 reads CASSVVGTADYEQYF. CDR3 coding DNA: TGTGCCAGCAGCGTAGTGGGGACAGCCGATTACGAGCAGTACTTC. The gene calls are TRBV9 and TRBJ2-7, with 7 bases that match TRBD1. This CDR3 has 15 residues. CDR1 is SGDLS, CDR2 YYNGEE, per germline. Trimming took 0 bases from V and 4 from J; bases not matched to a gene: 7.

The chain recombines TRBV6-5 with TRBJ2-5; possibly TRBD1 for D (7 bases). V lost 2 bases, J lost 5 bases, and 15 bases lay in between. The CDR3 loop spans 15 amino acids. Germline V CDR1 and CDR2: MNHEY, SVGAGI. CDR3 DNA sequence: TGTGCCAGCAGTTACGGAGGAGGGGGCCGGGAGACCCAGTACTTC. Translating gives CASSYGGGGRETQYF.

The genes are TRBV6-6 and TRBJ2-7; no clear D gene. Germline CDR1 is MNHNY and CDR2 is SVGAGI (reference sequence). Trimming left V 0 bases short and J 3 bases short, with 6 bases between. CDR3 length equals 13 residues. Here the CDR3 DNA reads TGTGCCAGCAGTTACTCCCCCCTCTACGAGCAGTACTTC. Translating gives CASSYSPLYEQYF.

The chain carries TRBV4-2 and TRBJ2-7; TRBD2 might be the D (6 bases). V was clipped by 4 bases and J by 5 bases, with 12 bases between them. Germline assignment: CDR1 LGHNA and CDR2 YNFKEQ. CDR3 length: 13 amino acids. This chain's CDR3 is CASSRQGLNEQYF. The CDR3 nucleotides are TGTGCCAGCAGCCGTCAGGGACTTAACGAGCAGTACTTC.

The chain combines TRBV7-8 with TRBJ2-3; 9 bases fit TRBD1. Germline V gene data show CDR1 as SGHVS and CDR2 as FQNEAQ. The trim removed 4 bases at V and 11 bases at J, leaving 10 bases unmatched. This CDR3 contains 14 residues. In DNA form, the CDR3 reads TGTGCCAGCAGCTCTTCCGGGACAGGGTCCCTGCAGTATTTT. Translation gives CASSSSGTGSLQYF.

The chain recombines TRBV5-1 with TRBJ1-3, with D perhaps TRBD1 (6 bases). The CDR3 extends over 14 amino acids. From germline, CDR1 is SGHRS and CDR2 YFSETQ. Trimming took off 1 base at V and 6 bases at J, with 11 bases between the two ends. CDR3 nucleotide sequence: TGCGCCAGCAGCTTGAGAGGGGGAGCAAACACCATATATTTT. This gives the protein CASSLRGGANTIYF. The entire variable domain, with the rest obtained from reference TRBV5-1 and TRBJ1-3, is as follows: KAGVTQTPRYLIKTRGQQVTLSCSPISGHRSVSWYQQTPGQGLQFLFEYFSETQRNKGNFPGRFSGRQFSNSRSEMNVSTLELGDSALYLCASSLRGGANTIYFGEGSWLTVV.

The J gene is TRBJ1-1, the V gene TRBV7-8; 11 nucleotides agree with TRBD1. The germline V gene has CDR1 SGHVS and CDR2 FQNEAQ. The CDR3 loop spans 17 amino acids. J gave up 3 bases and V 3 bases, and 9 bases lay outside the gene matches. The CDR3 bases are TGTGCCAGCAGCTTCCCCTTAGGGGACAGGGGGGACACTGAAGCTTTCTTT. It translates to CASSFPLGDRGDTEAFF.

This chain links TRBV19 with TRBJ2-5; TRBD1 agrees at 8 bases. This CDR3 has 14 residues. Trimming removed 0 bases from V and 5 bases from J; junction bases left unmatched: 2. CDR1 is LNHDA and CDR2 is SQIVND in the germline V gene (reference sequence). The CDR3 sequence is CASSIDRGRETQYF. For the CDR3, the DNA is TGTGCCAGTAGTATAGACAGGGGGCGGGAGACCCAGTACTTC. Together with reference TRBV19 and TRBJ2-5, the CDR3 gives the full variable domain: DGGITQSPKYLFRKEGQNVTLSCEQNLNHDAMYWYRQDPGQGLRLIYYSQIVNDFQKGDIAEGYSVSREKKESFPLTVTSAQKNPTAFYLCASSIDRGRETQYFGPGTRLLVL.